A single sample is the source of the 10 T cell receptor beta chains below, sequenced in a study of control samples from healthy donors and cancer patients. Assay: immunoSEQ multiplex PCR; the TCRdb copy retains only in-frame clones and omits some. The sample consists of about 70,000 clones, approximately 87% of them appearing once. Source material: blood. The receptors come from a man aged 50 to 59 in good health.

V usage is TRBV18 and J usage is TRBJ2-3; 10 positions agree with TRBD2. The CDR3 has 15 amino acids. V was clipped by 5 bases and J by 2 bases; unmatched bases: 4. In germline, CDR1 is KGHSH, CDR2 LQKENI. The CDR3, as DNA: TGTGCCAGCTCATCAGCGGGGGGGTACACAGATACGCAGTATTTT. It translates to CASSSAGGYTDTQYF. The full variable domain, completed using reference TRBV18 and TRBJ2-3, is NAGVMQNPRHLVRRRGQEARLRCSPMKGHSHVYWYRQLPEEGLKFMVYLQKENIIDESGMPKERFSAEFPKEGPSILRIQQVVRGDSAAYFCASSSAGGYTDTQYFGPGTRLTVL.

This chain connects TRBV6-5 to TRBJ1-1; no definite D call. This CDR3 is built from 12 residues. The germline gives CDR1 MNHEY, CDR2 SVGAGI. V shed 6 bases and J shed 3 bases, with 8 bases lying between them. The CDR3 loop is CASRNQHTEAFF. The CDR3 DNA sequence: TGTGCCAGCAGAAATCAGCACACTGAAGCTTTCTTT.

CDR3 sequence reads: CASSPITGTAAYEQYF. As DNA, the CDR3 is TGCGCCAGCAGCCCCATCACCGGGACGGCGGCTTACGAGCAGTACTTC. The J gene is TRBJ2-7, the V gene TRBV5-1, with D possibly being TRBD1 or TRBD2 (5 bases each). V lost 4 bases, J lost 4 bases, and 21 bases lay in between. This CDR3 has 16 residues. Germline V lookup: CDR1 SGHRS, CDR2 YFSETQ.

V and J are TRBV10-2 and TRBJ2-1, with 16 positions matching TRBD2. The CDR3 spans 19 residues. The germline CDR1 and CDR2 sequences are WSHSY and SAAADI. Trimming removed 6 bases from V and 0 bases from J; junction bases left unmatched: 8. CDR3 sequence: CASRSGLAGGVSSYNEQFF. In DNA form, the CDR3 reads TGCGCCAGCAGATCGGGACTAGCGGGGGGGGTTAGCTCCTACAATGAGCAGTTCTTC.

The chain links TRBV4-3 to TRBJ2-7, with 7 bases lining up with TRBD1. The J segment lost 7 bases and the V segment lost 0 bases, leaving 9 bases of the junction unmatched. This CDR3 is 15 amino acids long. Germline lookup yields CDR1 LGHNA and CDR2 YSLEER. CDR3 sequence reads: CASSQDRGYYGEQYF. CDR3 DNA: TGCGCCAGCAGCCAAGACAGGGGGTACTATGGGGAGCAGTACTTC.

The CDR3 reads CASSLQTAENQPQHF. For the CDR3, the DNA is TGTGCCAGCTCGCTTCAGACGGCCGAAAATCAGCCCCAGCATTTT. This chain links TRBV7-9 with TRBJ1-5, with D hard to call. The CDR3 is 15 amino acids. Trimming shortened V by 8 bases and J by 4 bases, and 18 bases separated the two germline ends. Germline CDR1 and CDR2: SEHNR and FQNEAQ (reference sequence).

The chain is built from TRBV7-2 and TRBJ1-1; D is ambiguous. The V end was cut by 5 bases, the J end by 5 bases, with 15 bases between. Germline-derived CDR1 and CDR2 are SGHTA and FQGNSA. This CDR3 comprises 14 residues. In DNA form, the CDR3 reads TGTGCCAGCAGCCCCCCGGCAGTTCAGACTGAAGCTTTCTTT. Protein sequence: CASSPPAVQTEAFF.

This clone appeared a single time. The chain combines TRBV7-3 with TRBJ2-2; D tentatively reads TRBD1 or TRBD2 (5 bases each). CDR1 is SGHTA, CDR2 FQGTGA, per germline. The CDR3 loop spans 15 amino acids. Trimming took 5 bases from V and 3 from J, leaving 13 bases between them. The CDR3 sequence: CASSPLGPYTGELFF. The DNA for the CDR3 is TGTGCCAGCAGCCCGCTGGGACCCTACACCGGGGAGCTGTTTTTT.

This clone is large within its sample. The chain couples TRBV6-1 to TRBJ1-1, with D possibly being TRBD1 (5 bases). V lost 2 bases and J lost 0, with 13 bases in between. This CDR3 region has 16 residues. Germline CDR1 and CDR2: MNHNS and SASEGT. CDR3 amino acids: CASSEKWNRMNTEAFF. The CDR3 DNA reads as TGTGCCAGCAGTGAAAAATGGAACAGGATGAACACTGAAGCTTTCTTT.

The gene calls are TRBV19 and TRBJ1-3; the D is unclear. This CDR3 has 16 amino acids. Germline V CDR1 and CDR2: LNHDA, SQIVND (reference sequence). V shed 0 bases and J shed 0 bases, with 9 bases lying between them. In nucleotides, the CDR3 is TGTGCCAGTAGTATAGATACGGCTACCTCTGGAAACACCATATATTTT. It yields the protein CASSIDTATSGNTIYF.